This record covers a single T cell receptor (beta chain). The table came from immunoSEQ multiplex PCR; TCRdb's copy has only in-frame clones and leaves some out. Of approximately 1.9 million clones listed, about 94% are singletons. This CDR3 region has 16 residues. Trimming at V came to 6 bases and at J to 4 bases, leaving 5 bases not matched to a gene. Germline CDR1 and CDR2: MNHEY and SMNVEV (reference sequence). CD45RO-negative, CCR7-selected cells formed the naive CD8 fraction, which excluded terminally differentiated effector memory CD45RA+ cells. This sample was taken from a study of shared clonotypes between healthy human individuals.

The specimen sequenced was naive CD8+ T cells from PBMCs. This chain links TRBV27 with TRBJ2-2; 13 bases agree with TRBD2. The sequence was collected from a man between 18 and 35 years old in good health. Some clones in this sample may be carry-over from other donors' samples. CDR3 in DNA: TGTGCCAGCAGCATACTAGCGGGAGGGTCCACCGGGGAGCTGTTTTTT. Encoded protein: CASSILAGGSTGELFF.